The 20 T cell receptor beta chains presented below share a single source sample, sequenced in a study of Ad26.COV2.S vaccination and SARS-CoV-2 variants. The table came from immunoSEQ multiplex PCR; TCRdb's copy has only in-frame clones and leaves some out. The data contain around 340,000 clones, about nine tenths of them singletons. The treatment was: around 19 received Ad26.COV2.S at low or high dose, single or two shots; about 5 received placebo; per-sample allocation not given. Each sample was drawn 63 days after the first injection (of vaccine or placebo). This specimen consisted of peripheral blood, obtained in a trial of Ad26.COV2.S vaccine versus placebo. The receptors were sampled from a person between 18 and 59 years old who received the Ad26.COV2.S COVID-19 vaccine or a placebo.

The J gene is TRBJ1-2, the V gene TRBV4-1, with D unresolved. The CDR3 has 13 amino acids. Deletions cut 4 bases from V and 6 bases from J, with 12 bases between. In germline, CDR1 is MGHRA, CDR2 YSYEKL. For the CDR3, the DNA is TGCGCCAGCAGCCTCATTCTCGGGGATGGCTACACCTTC. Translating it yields CASSLILGDGYTF.

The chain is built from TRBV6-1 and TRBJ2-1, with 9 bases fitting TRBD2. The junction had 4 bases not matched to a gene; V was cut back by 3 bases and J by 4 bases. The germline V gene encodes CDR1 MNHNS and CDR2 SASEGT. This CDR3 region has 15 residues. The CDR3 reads CASSDASGTYNEQFF. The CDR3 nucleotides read TGTGCCAGCAGTGATGCTAGCGGGACGTACAATGAGCAGTTCTTC.

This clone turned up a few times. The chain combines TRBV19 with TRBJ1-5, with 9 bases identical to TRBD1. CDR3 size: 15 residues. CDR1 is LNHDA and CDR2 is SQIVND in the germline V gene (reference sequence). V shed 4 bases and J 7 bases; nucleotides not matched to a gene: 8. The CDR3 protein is CASSRGQGGSQPQHF. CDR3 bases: TGTGCCAGTAGTAGGGGACAGGGAGGTAGCCAGCCCCAGCATTTT.

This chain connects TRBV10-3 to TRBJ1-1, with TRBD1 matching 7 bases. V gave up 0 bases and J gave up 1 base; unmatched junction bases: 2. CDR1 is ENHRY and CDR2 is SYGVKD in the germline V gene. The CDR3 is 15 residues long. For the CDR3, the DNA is TGTGCCATCAGTGAGTCCAGACAGGGGAACACTGAAGCTTTCTTT. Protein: CAISESRQGNTEAFF.

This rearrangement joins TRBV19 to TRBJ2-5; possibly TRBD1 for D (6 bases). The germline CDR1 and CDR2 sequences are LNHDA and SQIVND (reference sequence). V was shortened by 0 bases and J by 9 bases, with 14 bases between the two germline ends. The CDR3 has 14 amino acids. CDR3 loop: CASSIDSRGMAQYF. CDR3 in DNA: TGTGCCAGTAGTATAGATTCAAGGGGGATGGCCCAGTACTTC.

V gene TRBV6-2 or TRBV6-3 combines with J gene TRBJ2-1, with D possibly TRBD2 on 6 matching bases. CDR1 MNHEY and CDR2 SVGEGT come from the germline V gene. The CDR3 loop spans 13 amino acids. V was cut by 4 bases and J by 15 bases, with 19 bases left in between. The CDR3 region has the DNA TGTGCCAGCAGTTTAACCGGGAGCTACCGGAGGTTCTTC. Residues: CASSLTGSYRRFF.

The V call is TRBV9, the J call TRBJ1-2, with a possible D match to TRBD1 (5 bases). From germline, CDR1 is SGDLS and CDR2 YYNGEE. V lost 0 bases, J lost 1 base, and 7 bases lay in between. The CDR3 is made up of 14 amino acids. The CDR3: CASSVAGVNYGYTF. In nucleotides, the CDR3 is TGTGCCAGCAGCGTAGCGGGGGTTAACTATGGCTACACCTTC. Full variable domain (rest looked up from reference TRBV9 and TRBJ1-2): DSGVTQTPKHLITATGQRVTLRCSPRSGDLSVYWYQQSLDQGLQFLIQYYNGEERAKGNILERFSAQQFPDLHSELNLSSLELGDSALYFCASSVAGVNYGYTFGSGTRLTVV.

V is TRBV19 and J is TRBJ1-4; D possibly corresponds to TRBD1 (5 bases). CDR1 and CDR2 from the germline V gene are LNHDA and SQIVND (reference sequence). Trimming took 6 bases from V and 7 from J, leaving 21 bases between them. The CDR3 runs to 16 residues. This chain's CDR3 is CASSPTTGVLGEKLFF. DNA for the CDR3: TGTGCCAGTAGCCCCACGACGGGGGTTCTAGGTGAAAAACTGTTTTTT.

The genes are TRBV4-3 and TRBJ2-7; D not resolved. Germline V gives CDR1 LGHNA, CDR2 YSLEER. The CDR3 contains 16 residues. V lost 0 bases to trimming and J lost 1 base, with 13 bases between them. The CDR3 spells CASSQEGFSESYEQYF. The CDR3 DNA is TGCGCCAGCAGCCAAGAGGGCTTCTCGGAATCCTACGAGCAGTACTTC.

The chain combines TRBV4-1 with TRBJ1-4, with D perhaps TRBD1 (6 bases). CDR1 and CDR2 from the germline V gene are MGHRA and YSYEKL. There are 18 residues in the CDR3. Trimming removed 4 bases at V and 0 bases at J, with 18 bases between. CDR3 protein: CASSPRRTELATNEKLFF. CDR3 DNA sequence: TGCGCCAGCAGCCCAAGAAGGACAGAGCTCGCAACTAATGAAAAACTGTTTTTT.

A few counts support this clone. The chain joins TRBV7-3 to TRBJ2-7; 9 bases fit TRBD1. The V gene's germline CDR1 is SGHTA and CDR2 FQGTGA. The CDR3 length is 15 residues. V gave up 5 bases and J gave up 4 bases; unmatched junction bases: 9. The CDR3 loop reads CASSIGQGPFYEQYF. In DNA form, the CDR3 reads TGTGCCAGCAGCATCGGACAGGGGCCTTTTTACGAGCAGTACTTC.

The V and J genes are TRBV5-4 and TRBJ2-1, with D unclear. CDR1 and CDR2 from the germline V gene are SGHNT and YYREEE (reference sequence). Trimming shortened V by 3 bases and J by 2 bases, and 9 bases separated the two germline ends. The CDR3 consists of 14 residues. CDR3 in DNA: TGTGCCAGCAGCTCGAGAGCGACCTACAATGAGCAGTTCTTC. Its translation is CASSSRATYNEQFF.

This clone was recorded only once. CDR3 bases: TGTGCCAGCAGGGGACAGAGTCCTTCTTATGGCTACACCTTC. The encoded protein is CASRGQSPSYGYTF. V usage is TRBV2 and J usage is TRBJ1-2; 7 positions agree with TRBD1. The CDR3 runs 14 residues. After removal of 6 bases from V and 5 bases from J, the junction contained 9 bases not matched to a gene. Germline V gene sequence: CDR1 SNHLY, CDR2 FYNNEI.

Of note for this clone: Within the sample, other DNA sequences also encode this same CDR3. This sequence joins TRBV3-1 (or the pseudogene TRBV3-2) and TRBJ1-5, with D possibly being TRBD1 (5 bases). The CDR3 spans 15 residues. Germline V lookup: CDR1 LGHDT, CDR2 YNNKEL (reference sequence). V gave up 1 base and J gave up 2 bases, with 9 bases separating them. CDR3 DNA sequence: TGTGCCAGCAGCCAAGGGCGGGGCGGCAATCAGCCCCAGCATTTT. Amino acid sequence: CASSQGRGGNQPQHF.

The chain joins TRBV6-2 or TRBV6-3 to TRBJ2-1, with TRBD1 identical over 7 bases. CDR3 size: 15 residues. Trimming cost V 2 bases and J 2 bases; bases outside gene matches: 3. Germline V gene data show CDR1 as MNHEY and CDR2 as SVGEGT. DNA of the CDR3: TGTGCCAGCAGTTACCAAGGGACAGCCTACAATGAGCAGTTCTTC. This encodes CASSYQGTAYNEQFF.

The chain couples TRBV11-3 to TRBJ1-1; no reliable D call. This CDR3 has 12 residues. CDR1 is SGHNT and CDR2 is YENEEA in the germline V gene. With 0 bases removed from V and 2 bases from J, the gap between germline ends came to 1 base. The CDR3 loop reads CASSLDNTEAFF. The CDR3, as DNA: TGTGCCAGCAGCTTAGACAACACTGAAGCTTTCTTT.

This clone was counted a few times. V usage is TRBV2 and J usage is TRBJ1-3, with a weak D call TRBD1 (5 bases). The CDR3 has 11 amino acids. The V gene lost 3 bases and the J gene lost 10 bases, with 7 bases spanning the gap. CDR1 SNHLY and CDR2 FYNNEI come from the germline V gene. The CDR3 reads CASSEGDTIYF. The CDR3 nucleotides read TGTGCCAGCAGTGAGGGGGATACCATATATTTT.

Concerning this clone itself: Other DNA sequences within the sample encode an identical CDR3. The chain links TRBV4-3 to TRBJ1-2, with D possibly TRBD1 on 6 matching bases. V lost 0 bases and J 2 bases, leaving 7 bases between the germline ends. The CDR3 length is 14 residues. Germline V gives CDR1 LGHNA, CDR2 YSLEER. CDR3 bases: TGCGCCAGCAGCCAAGATGGACAGAACTATGGCTACACCTTC. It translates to CASSQDGQNYGYTF.

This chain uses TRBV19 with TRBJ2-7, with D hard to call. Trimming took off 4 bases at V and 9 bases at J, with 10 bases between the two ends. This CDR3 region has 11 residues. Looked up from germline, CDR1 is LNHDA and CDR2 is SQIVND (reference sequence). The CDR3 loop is CASSNSNGQYF. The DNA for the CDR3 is TGTGCCAGTAGTAACTCAAACGGGCAGTACTTC. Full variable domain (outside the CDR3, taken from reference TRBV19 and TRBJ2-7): DGGITQSPKYLFRKEGQNVTLSCEQNLNHDAMYWYRQDPGQGLRLIYYSQIVNDFQKGDIAEGYSVSREKKESFPLTVTSAQKNPTAFYLCASSNSNGQYFGPGTRLTVT.

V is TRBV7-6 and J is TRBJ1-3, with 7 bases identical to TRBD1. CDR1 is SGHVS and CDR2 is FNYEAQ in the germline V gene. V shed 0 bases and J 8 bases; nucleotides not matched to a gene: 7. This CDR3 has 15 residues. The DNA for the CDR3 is TGTGCCAGCAGCTTAGCAGGGGGCGACGGGGACACCATATATTTT. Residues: CASSLAGGDGDTIYF.